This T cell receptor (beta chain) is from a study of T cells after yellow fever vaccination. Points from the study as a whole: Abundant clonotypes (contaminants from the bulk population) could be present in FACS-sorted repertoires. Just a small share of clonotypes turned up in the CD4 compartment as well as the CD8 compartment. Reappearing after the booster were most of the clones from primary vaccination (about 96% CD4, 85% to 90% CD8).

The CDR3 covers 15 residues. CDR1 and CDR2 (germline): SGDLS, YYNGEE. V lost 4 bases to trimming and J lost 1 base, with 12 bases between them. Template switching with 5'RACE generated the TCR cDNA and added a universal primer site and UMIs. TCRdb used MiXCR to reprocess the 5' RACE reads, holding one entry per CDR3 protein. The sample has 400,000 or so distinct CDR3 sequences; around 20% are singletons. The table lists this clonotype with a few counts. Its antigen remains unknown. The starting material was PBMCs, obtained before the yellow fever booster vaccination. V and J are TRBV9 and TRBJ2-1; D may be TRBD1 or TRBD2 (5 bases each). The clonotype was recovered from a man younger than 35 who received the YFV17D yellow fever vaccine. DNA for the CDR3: TGTGCCAGCAGCCAGAACGGGGCTTCCTACAATGAGCAGTTCTTC. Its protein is CASSQNGASYNEQFF.